This entry features one T cell receptor (beta chain) sequence. This sample stems from a study of control samples from healthy donors and cancer patients. Clones were read by immunoSEQ multiplex PCR, and TCRdb kept only the in-frame ones, dropping some. Here the sample spans 90,000 to 150,000 clones, around 90% being singletons. The TCR originated in a man aged 50 or older in good health. Sequenced sample: blood.

CDR3 sequence reads: CASSWDRGRAAFF. CDR3 DNA: TGTGCCAGTAGTTGGGACAGGGGGCGCGCGGCTTTCTTT. The chain carries TRBV19 and TRBJ1-1; 12 bases line up with TRBD1. The V and J ends lost 5 bases and 11 bases, in that order; junction bases with no gene match: 6. CDR3 size: 13 residues. Germline assignment: CDR1 LNHDA and CDR2 SQIVND (reference sequence).